The 32 T cell receptor beta chains listed next were all sequenced from one sample in a study of neurological immune-mediated disorders. TCRdb analysed the 5' RACE reads with MiXCR anew, one entry per CDR3 protein. The repertoire holds around 41,000 distinct CDR3 sequences, 13% to 15% seen once, with approximately 4% in the top ten. Sequenced material: CD4+ T cells from blood. The receptors here all came from a woman aged 60-70 years with HTLV-1-associated myelopathy (HAM/TSP).

The V gene is TRBV29-1, the J gene TRBJ2-3, with D unclear. Trimming cost V 1 base and J 1 base, with 9 bases left between them. The CDR3 totals 14 residues. Germline CDR1 and CDR2: SQVTM and ANQGSEA. The CDR3 loop is CSVEVSRGTDTQYF. CDR3 coding DNA: TGCAGCGTTGAAGTTTCACGGGGCACAGATACGCAGTATTTT.

Many counts were recorded for this clonotype. This chain joins TRBV6-1 and TRBJ2-2; TRBD2 matches 7 bases. This CDR3 region has 17 residues. Germline loops: CDR1 MNHNS, CDR2 SASEGT. The V segment lost 0 bases and the J segment 4 bases; nucleotides outside the gene matches: 8. For the CDR3, the DNA is TGTGCCAGCAGTGAAGCGCAAGCGGGGTGGTCCACCGGGGAGCTGTTTTTT. Encoded protein: CASSEAQAGWSTGELFF.

This clonotype was seen ten or more times. The chain is built from TRBV7-9 and TRBJ1-2; 8 bases line up with TRBD1. V dropped 2 bases and J dropped 2; count of bases not matched to a gene: 1. This CDR3 spans 14 amino acids. Germline CDR1 and CDR2: SEHNR and FQNEAQ (reference sequence). This CDR3 reads CASSLQGANYGYTF. CDR3 nucleotide sequence: TGTGCCAGCAGCTTACAGGGGGCGAACTATGGCTACACCTTC.

This clonotype was recorded many times. The chain employs TRBV20-1 and TRBJ2-7; 7 bases are a match to TRBD1. This CDR3 is 12 amino acids long. After removal of 6 bases from V and 3 bases from J, the junction contained 5 bases not matched to a gene. The V gene's germline CDR1 is DFQATT and CDR2 SNEGSKA (reference sequence). CDR3 in amino acids: CSAHRDSYEQYF. For the CDR3, the DNA is TGCAGTGCCCACCGGGACAGCTACGAGCAGTACTTC.

This clonotype was seen only a few times. This chain joins TRBV29-1 and TRBJ1-2; 7 nucleotides match TRBD1. The trim removed 8 bases at V and 3 bases at J, leaving 6 bases unmatched. Germline CDR1 and CDR2: SQVTM and ANQGSEA. The CDR3 has 12 amino acids. The CDR3 sequence is CSTTTGDYGYTF. The CDR3 DNA reads as TGCAGCACCACAACAGGGGACTATGGCTACACCTTC. Drawing the rest from reference TRBV29-1 and TRBJ1-2, the complete variable domain is SAVISQKPSRDICQRGTSLTIQCQVDSQVTMMFWYRQQPGQSLTLIATANQGSEATYESGFVIDKFPISRPNLTFSTLTVSNMSPEDSSIYLCSTTTGDYGYTFGSGTRLTVV.

This clonotype showed up many times. The chain couples TRBV20-1 to TRBJ2-7; possible D gene TRBD2, 5 bases. Looked up from germline, CDR1 is DFQATT and CDR2 is SNEGSKA (reference sequence). The V gene lost 0 bases and the J gene lost 1 base, with 16 bases spanning the gap. There are 16 residues in the CDR3. CDR3 protein: CSARDPSPGGSYEQYF. The CDR3 DNA sequence: TGCAGTGCTAGAGATCCGTCCCCTGGCGGGTCCTACGAGCAGTACTTC.

This clonotype occurred many times. This sequence joins TRBV5-1 and TRBJ1-1; TRBD1 is a possible D gene (5 bases). Trimming shortened V by 4 bases and J by 0 bases, and 13 bases separated the two germline ends. Germline CDR1 reads SGHRS; CDR2 reads YFSETQ. This CDR3 region has 15 residues. The CDR3 spells CASSGNGGMNTEAFF. The CDR3 DNA is TGCGCCAGCAGCGGTAATGGGGGGATGAACACTGAAGCTTTCTTT.

This clonotype has ten or more counts. V is TRBV20-1 and J is TRBJ2-3; D ambiguous. Germline CDR1 is DFQATT and CDR2 is SNEGSKA (reference sequence). This CDR3 contains 14 residues. Trimming left V 1 base short and J 0 bases short, with 8 bases between. The CDR3 loop is CSARVGLSTDTQYF. The CDR3 bases are TGCAGTGCTAGAGTCGGGTTAAGCACAGATACGCAGTATTTT.

On this clonotype: A read error may produce the germline difference seen at one junction end. This chain links TRBV5-1 with TRBJ2-3; D call uncertain. The CDR3 sequence is 13 residues long. The germline CDR1 and CDR2 sequences are SGHRS and YFSETQ. Written as DNA, the CDR3 is TGCGCCAGTACGCATGGAAGCACAGATACTCAGTATTTT. This translates into CASTHGSTDTQYF.

This clonotype was seen repeatedly, ten times or more. The J gene is TRBJ1-2, the V gene TRBV29-1, with D perhaps TRBD1 (5 bases). Trimming took 4 bases from V and 5 from J, leaving 20 bases between them. Germline lookup yields CDR1 SQVTM and CDR2 ANQGSEA. This CDR3 is built from 15 residues. The CDR3 spells CSVVGGRSQEYGYTF. The CDR3 coding sequence is TGCAGCGTTGTGGGGGGACGGAGTCAGGAGTATGGCTACACCTTC.

This clonotype was found once. Just one base apart from a much larger clone, this may be a read error. This chain joins TRBV18 and TRBJ1-1; 7 bases align to TRBD1. V dropped 10 bases and J dropped 5; count of bases not matched to a gene: 13. This CDR3 comprises 14 residues. Germline V CDR1 and CDR2: KGHSH, LQKENI. The CDR3 nucleotides are TGTGCCAACAAAAGCGGGACAGCGGGGACTGAAGCTTTCTTT. It is translated as CANKSGTAGTEAFF.

Concerning this clonotype itself: One end of the junction fails to match germline, which may point to a read error. The gene calls are TRBV5-1 and TRBJ2-5; the D gene could be TRBD1 or TRBD2 (5 bases each). This CDR3 comprises 14 residues. Per the germline V gene, CDR1 is SGHRS and CDR2 is YFSETQ. The CDR3 is CASSLAWGQETQYF. CDR3 DNA: TGTGCCAGCAGCTTAGCGTGGGGGCAAGAGACCCAGTACTTC.

This clonotype has ten or more counts. The chain uses TRBV5-6 and TRBJ1-6, with TRBD1 identical over 8 bases. Per the germline V gene, CDR1 is SGHDT and CDR2 is YYEEEE. Germline trimming cut 3 bases from V and 7 bases from J; bases unmatched to any gene: 6. The CDR3 runs to 15 residues. As DNA, the CDR3 is TGTGCCAGCAGCTCAGGGGGCGCACGGAATTCACCCCTCCACTTT. It encodes CASSSGGARNSPLHF.

This clonotype occurred many times. The DNA for the CDR3 is TGTGCCAGCAGTGAACCGGGACTAGCGGAACCCGGGAATGAGCAGTTCTTC. It encodes CASSEPGLAEPGNEQFF. This chain joins TRBV12-3 or TRBV12-4 and TRBJ2-1; 11 bases fit TRBD2. This CDR3 has 17 amino acids. V shed 5 bases, J shed 7 bases, and the junction held 13 bases outside the gene matches.

This clonotype occurred many times. The chain employs TRBV6-5 and TRBJ2-7; tentative D call: TRBD1 (6 bases). The CDR3 extends over 14 amino acids. V was clipped by 5 bases and J by 2 bases, with 13 bases between them. From germline, CDR1 is MNHEY and CDR2 SVGAGI. CDR3 loop: CASSPLGQPYEQYF. The CDR3 nucleotides are TGTGCCAGCAGTCCACTCGGACAGCCCTACGAGCAGTACTTC.

This clonotype rates as medium-sized. This sequence joins TRBV9 and TRBJ1-1; D is uncertain. The CDR3 extends over 13 amino acids. Germline V lookup: CDR1 SGDLS, CDR2 YYNGEE. V lost 0 bases and J 0 bases, leaving 3 bases between the germline ends. CDR3 in amino acids: CASSVGMNTEAFF. The CDR3 DNA reads TGTGCCAGCAGCGTAGGGATGAACACTGAAGCTTTCTTT.

The V gene is TRBV5-1, the J gene TRBJ2-3; 7 bases are shared with TRBD2. From germline, CDR1 is SGHRS and CDR2 YFSETQ. J gave up 4 bases and V 5 bases, and 10 bases lay outside the gene matches. The CDR3 runs to 15 residues. The CDR3 DNA is TGCGCCAGCAGTGCCAGGGAGCGGGAAGCAGATACGCAGTATTTT. Translating gives CASSAREREADTQYF.

This clonotype was picked up many times. V is TRBV5-1 and J is TRBJ2-7, with 9 bases aligning to TRBD1. The CDR3 covers 15 residues. V lost 1 base to trimming and J lost 3 bases; unmatched junction nucleotides: 5. Germline loops: CDR1 SGHRS, CDR2 YFSETQ. CDR3 bases: TGCGCCAGCAGCTTGCAACAGGGGGCCGGCTACGAGCAGTACTTC. Translated: CASSLQQGAGYEQYF. Together with reference TRBV5-1 and TRBJ2-7, the CDR3 gives the full variable domain: KAGVTQTPRYLIKTRGQQVTLSCSPISGHRSVSWYQQTPGQGLQFLFEYFSETQRNKGNFPGRFSGRQFSNSRSEMNVSTLELGDSALYLCASSLQQGAGYEQYFGPGTRLTVT.

This clonotype was recorded many times. This rearrangement joins TRBV5-1 to TRBJ2-2, with 8 bases that match TRBD2. Trimming at V came to 4 bases and at J to 5 bases, leaving 13 bases not matched to a gene. Germline-derived CDR1 and CDR2 are SGHRS and YFSETQ. The CDR3 runs 17 residues. The CDR3 DNA reads TGCGCCAGCAGCAGTCGCCCGGGGGGGCAAGGGACCGGGGAGCTGTTTTTT. This sequence encodes CASSSRPGGQGTGELFF.

This clonotype was recorded many times. The chain carries TRBV20-1 and TRBJ2-6; tentative D call: TRBD2 (7 bases). From germline, CDR1 is DFQATT and CDR2 SNEGSKA (reference sequence). CDR3 length equals 15 residues. V shed 5 bases and J shed 2 bases, with 13 bases lying between them. The CDR3 sequence is CSAEGGGAGANVLTF. Here the CDR3 DNA reads TGCAGTGCTGAGGGGGGGGGAGCTGGGGCCAACGTCCTGACTTTC.

This clonotype was observed at least ten times. The rearrangement links TRBV5-1 to TRBJ2-2; D unclear. CDR3 length: 14 amino acids. Germline CDR1 SGHRS, CDR2 YFSETQ. V was clipped by 7 bases and J by 6 bases, with 16 bases between them. The CDR3 sequence is CASRSATRAGELFF. In nucleotides, the CDR3 is TGCGCCAGCCGTTCGGCGACTCGGGCCGGGGAGCTGTTTTTT.

This clonotype was picked up many times. This sequence joins TRBV4-1 and TRBJ2-7, with D uncertain. CDR3 length: 15 amino acids. V lost 1 base to trimming and J lost 0 bases, with 10 bases between them. Looked up from germline, CDR1 is MGHRA and CDR2 is YSYEKL. Here the CDR3 reads CASSQGRTRSYEQYF. CDR3 DNA sequence: TGCGCCAGCAGCCAAGGGCGGACCCGCTCCTACGAGCAGTACTTC.

This clonotype was picked up many times. This rearrangement joins TRBV29-1 to TRBJ2-7; unclear D gene. Germline V gene sequence: CDR1 SQVTM, CDR2 ANQGSEA. The CDR3 length is 11 residues. Trimming stripped 3 bases from V and 0 bases from J, with 3 bases between. The CDR3 coding sequence is TGCAGCGTTGAGGTCTCCTACGAGCAGTACTTC. Translating gives CSVEVSYEQYF.

As regards this clonotype: Its ends do not fully match the called genes, so a read error is possible. This rearrangement joins TRBV7-9 to TRBJ1-5; D is possibly TRBD1 (6 bases). The germline V gene encodes CDR1 SEHNR and CDR2 FQNEAQ (reference sequence). The CDR3 loop spans 15 amino acids. Here the CDR3 DNA reads TGTGCCAGCAGCTTAGGGGGTAGGGACAATCAGCCCCAACATTTT. Its translation: CASSLGGRDNQPQHF.

The chain couples TRBV30 to TRBJ2-1, with D perhaps given as TRBD1 or TRBD2 (5 bases each). Germline loops: CDR1 GTSNPN, CDR2 SVGIG (reference sequence). Trimming removed 3 bases from V and 8 bases from J, with 11 bases in between. CDR3 length: 12 residues. In DNA form, the CDR3 reads TGTGCCTGGAGCGATAGGGACCATGAGCAGTTCTTC. It encodes CAWSDRDHEQFF.

This clonotype was counted at least ten times. The chain recombines TRBV20-1 with TRBJ1-2; 7 bases match TRBD1. There are 12 residues in the CDR3. V gave up 3 bases and J gave up 5 bases; unmatched junction bases: 3. Germline loops: CDR1 DFQATT, CDR2 SNEGSKA (reference sequence). CDR3 sequence reads: CSARGQKYGYTF. CDR3 nucleotide sequence: TGCAGTGCTAGGGGACAGAAATATGGCTACACCTTC.

V gene TRBV20-1 combines with J gene TRBJ1-4, with D perhaps matching TRBD1 (6 bases). This CDR3 contains 13 residues. Germline lookup yields CDR1 DFQATT and CDR2 SNEGSKA (reference sequence). The germline V and J ends were trimmed by 1 base and 4 bases, with 7 bases remaining between them. For the CDR3, the DNA is TGCAGTGCTAGAGGAGGGGGTAATGAAAAACTGTTTTTT. Amino acid sequence: CSARGGGNEKLFF.

This clonotype was counted at least ten times. The CDR3 loop reads CASSQGPRLGETQYF. CDR3 bases: TGTGCCAGCAGCCAAGGGCCCCGGCTCGGGGAGACCCAGTACTTC. The chain is built from TRBV13 and TRBJ2-5; unclear D gene. V dropped 5 bases and J dropped 5 bases, with 18 bases sitting between them. The CDR3 loop spans 15 amino acids. Germline CDR1 reads PRHDT; CDR2 reads FYEKMQ (reference sequence).

This clonotype was recorded at least ten times. The V and J genes are TRBV13 and TRBJ2-7, with D possibly matching TRBD1 (7 bases). The CDR3 contains 15 residues. Between the trimmed V and J ends, which lost 5 bases and 4 bases, there was a span of 18 bases. Germline CDR1 and CDR2: PRHDT and FYEKMQ (reference sequence). The CDR3 nucleotides read TGTGCCAGCAGCCGCCGGGACTCAGGGGGATACGAGCAGTACTTC. Its protein product is CASSRRDSGGYEQYF.

This clonotype was recorded at least ten times. The chain uses TRBV5-1 and TRBJ2-4, with 8 bases fitting TRBD2. Germline-derived CDR1 and CDR2 are SGHRS and YFSETQ. The V gene end was trimmed by 4 bases and the J gene end by 0 bases; junction bases not matched to a gene: 6. The CDR3 is 16 residues long. In DNA, the CDR3 is TGCGCCAGCAGCGTTTCGGGGGGGCTAGCCAAAAACATTCAGTACTTC. Its protein product is CASSVSGGLAKNIQYF.

Note on this clonotype: One base away lies a much larger clone, so this may be a sequencing read error. The gene calls are TRBV7-9 and TRBJ2-3, with no clear D. The CDR3 covers 14 residues. CDR1 and CDR2 (germline): SEHNR, FQNEAQ (reference sequence). The CDR3 loop reads CTSSFGHGADTQYF. The CDR3 DNA reads TGTACCAGCAGCTTCGGGCACGGTGCAGATACGCAGTATTTT.

This clonotype was observed many times. V usage is TRBV5-1 and J usage is TRBJ2-2, with unresolved D. There are 12 residues in the CDR3. Germline V CDR1 and CDR2: SGHRS, YFSETQ. Between the trimmed V and J ends, which lost 3 bases and 8 bases, there was a span of 8 bases. CDR3 coding DNA: TGCGCCAGCAGCTCGGCGGCGGGGGAGCTGTTTTTT. It codes for CASSSAAGELFF.